This TCR beta chain was recovered during a study of human thymus T cells. Libraries were prepared by immunoSEQ multiplex PCR; TCRdb keeps only in-frame clonotypes and omits some of them. The data hold more than 70,000 clones, with just over 95% observed a single time. Looked up from germline, CDR1 is MDHEN and CDR2 is SYDVKM. Trimming took off 5 bases at V and 4 bases at J, with 5 bases between the two ends. This CDR3 is 11 amino acids long. In corrective heart surgery, resections were taken, and these provided the thymus tissue. Sequencing was done on a sample of thymus tissue. The receptor comes from a boy under three years old with a congenital heart defect but otherwise immunologically healthy. V usage is TRBV28 and J usage is TRBJ1-2; unclear D gene. As DNA, the CDR3 is TGTGCCAGCAGTCCTCTCTATGGCTACACCTTC. This codes for CASSPLYGYTF.